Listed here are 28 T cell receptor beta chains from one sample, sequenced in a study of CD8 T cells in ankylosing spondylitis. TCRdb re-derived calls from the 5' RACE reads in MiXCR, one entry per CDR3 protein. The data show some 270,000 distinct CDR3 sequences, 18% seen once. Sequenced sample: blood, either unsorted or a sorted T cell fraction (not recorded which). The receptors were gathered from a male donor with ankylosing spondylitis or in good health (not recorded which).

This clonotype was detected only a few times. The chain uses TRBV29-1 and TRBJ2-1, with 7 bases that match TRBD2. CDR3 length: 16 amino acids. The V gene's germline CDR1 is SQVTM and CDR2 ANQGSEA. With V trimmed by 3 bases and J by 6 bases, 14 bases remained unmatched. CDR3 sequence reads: CSVDGPLAGVANEQFF. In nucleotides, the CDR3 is TGCAGCGTTGACGGCCCCCTCGCGGGAGTGGCCAATGAGCAGTTCTTC.

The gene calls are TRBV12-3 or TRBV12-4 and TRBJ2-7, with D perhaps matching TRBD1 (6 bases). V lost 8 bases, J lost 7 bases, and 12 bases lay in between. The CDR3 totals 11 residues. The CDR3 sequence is CASSYQGEQYF. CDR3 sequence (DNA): TGTGCCAGCTCCTATCAGGGGGAGCAGTACTTC.

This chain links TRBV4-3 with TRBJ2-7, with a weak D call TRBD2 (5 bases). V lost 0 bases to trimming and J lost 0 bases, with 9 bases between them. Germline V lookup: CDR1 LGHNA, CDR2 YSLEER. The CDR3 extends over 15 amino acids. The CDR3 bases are TGCGCCAGCAGCCAAGATGAAGGGAGCTCCTACGAGCAGTACTTC. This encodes CASSQDEGSSYEQYF.

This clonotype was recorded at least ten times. The CDR3 sequence: CSVEDEASRFADTQYF. The DNA of the CDR3 is TGCAGCGTTGAAGATGAGGCCAGCAGGTTTGCAGATACGCAGTATTTT. The chain joins TRBV29-1 to TRBJ2-3; no definite D call. The CDR3 loop spans 16 amino acids. V lost 0 bases and J 4 bases, leaving 17 bases between the germline ends. The V gene's germline CDR1 is SQVTM and CDR2 ANQGSEA.

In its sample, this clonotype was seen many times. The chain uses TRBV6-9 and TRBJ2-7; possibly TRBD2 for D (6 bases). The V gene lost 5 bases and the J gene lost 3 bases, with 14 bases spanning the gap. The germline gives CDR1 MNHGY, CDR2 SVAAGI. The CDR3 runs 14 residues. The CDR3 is CASSPRGTVYEQYF. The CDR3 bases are TGTGCCAGCAGTCCACGGGGGACGGTCTACGAGCAGTACTTC.

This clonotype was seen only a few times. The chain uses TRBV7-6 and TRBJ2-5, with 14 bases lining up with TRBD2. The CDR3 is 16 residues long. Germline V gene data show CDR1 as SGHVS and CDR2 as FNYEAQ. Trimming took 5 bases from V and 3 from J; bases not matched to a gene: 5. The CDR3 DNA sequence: TGTGCCAGCAGCCCGGGGACTAGCGGGAGAGAAGAGACCCAGTACTTC. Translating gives CASSPGTSGREETQYF. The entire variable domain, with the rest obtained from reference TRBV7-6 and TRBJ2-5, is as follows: GAGVSQSPRYKVTKRGQDVALRCDPISGHVSLYWYRQALGQGPEFLTYFNYEAQQDKSGLPNDRFSAERPEGSISTLTIQRTEQRDSAMYRCASSPGTSGREETQYFGPGTRLLVL.

The CDR3 protein is CASSQEWKTGANVLTF. CDR3 DNA: TGCGCCAGCAGCCAAGAGTGGAAAACTGGGGCCAACGTCCTGACTTTC. V usage is TRBV4-1 and J usage is TRBJ2-6; D unresolved. The CDR3 is 16 residues long. In germline, CDR1 is MGHRA, CDR2 YSYEKL. Trimming pared 0 bases from V and 2 bases from J, leaving 8 bases between.

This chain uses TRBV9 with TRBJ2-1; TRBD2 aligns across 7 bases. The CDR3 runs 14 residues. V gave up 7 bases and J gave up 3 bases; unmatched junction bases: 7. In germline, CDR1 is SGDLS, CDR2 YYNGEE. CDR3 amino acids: CASDKAGNYNEQFF. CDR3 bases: TGTGCCAGCGATAAAGCGGGAAACTACAATGAGCAGTTCTTC.

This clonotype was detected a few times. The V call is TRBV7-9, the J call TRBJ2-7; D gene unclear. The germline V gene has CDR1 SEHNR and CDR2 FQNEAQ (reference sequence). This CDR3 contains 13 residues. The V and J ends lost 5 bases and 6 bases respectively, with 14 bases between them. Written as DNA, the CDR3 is TGTGCCAGCAGCCCCCCCCTAGTCTCCGAGCAGTACTTC. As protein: CASSPPLVSEQYF.

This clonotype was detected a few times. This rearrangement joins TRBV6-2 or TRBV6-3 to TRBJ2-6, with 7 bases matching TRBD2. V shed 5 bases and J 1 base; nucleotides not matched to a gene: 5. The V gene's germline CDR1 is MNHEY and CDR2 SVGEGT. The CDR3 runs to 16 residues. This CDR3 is CASSKQGGSGANVLTF. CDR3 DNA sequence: TGTGCCAGCAGTAAGCAGGGAGGGTCTGGGGCCAACGTCCTGACTTTC.

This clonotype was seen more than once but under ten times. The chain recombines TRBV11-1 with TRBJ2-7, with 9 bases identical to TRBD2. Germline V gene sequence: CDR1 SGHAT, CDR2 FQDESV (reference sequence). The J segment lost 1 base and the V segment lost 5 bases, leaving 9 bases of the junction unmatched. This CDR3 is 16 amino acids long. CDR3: CASSHSGLARSYEQYF. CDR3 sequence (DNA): TGTGCCAGCAGCCACAGTGGACTAGCGCGTTCCTACGAGCAGTACTTC.

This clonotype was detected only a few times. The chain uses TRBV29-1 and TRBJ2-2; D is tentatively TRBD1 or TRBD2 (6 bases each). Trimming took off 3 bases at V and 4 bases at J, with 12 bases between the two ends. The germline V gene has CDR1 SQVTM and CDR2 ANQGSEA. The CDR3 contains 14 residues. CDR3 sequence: CSVEEGVGTGELFF. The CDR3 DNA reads TGCAGCGTTGAGGAGGGGGTCGGCACCGGGGAGCTGTTTTTT.

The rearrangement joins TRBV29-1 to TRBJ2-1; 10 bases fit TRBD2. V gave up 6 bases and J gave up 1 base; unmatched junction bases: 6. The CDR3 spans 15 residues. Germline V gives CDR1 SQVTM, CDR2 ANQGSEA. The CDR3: CSVHPLAGSYNEQFF. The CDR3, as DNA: TGCAGCGTGCATCCACTAGCGGGATCCTACAATGAGCAGTTCTTC.

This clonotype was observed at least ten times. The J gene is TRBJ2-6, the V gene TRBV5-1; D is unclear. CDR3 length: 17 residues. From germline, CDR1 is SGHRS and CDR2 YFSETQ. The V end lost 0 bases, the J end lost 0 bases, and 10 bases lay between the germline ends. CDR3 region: CASSLGQVFSGANVLTF. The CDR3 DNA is TGCGCCAGCAGCTTGGGGCAGGTCTTCTCTGGGGCCAACGTCCTGACTTTC.

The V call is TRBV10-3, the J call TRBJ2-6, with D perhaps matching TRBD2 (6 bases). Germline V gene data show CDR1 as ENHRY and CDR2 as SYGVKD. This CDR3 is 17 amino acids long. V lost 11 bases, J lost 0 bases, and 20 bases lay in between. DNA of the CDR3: TGTGCCGCCTCAGAATTAGGAGGGAACTCTGGGGCCAACGTCCTGACTTTC. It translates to CAASELGGNSGANVLTF.

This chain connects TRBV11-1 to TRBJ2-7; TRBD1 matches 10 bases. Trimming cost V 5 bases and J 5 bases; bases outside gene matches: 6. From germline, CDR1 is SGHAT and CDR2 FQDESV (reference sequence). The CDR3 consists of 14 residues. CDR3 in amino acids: CASSTQDRGNEQYF. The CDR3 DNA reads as TGTGCCAGCAGCACACAGGACAGGGGGAACGAGCAGTACTTC. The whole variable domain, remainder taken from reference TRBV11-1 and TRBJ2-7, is EAEVAQSPRYKITEKSQAVAFWCDPISGHATLYWYRQILGQGPELLVQFQDESVVDDSQLPKDRFSAERLKGVDSTLKIQPAELGDSAMYLCASSTQDRGNEQYFGPGTRLTVT.

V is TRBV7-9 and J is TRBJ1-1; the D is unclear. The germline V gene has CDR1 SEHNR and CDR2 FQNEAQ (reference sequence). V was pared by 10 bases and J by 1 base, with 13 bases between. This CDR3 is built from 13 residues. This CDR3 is CAMGGRANTEAFF. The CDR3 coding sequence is TGTGCCATGGGTGGTAGGGCGAACACTGAAGCTTTCTTT.

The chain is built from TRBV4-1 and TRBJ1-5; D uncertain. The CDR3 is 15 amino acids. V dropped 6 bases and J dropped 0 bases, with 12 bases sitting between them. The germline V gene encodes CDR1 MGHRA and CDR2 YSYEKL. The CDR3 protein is CASSAYGYSNQPQHF. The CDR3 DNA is TGCGCCAGCAGTGCCTACGGGTATAGCAATCAGCCCCAGCATTTT.

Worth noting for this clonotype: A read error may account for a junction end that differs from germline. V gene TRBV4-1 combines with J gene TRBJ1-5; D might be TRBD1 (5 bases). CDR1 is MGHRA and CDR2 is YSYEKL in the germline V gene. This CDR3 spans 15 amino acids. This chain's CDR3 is CASSPQEGSNHPQHF. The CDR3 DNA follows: TGCGCCAGCAGCCCCCAGGAGGGGAGCAATCACCCCCAGCATTTT.

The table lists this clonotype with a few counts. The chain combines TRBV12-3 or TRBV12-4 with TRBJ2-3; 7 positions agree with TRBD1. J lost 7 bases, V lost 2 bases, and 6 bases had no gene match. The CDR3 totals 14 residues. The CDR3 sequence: CASSLRGLGYTQYF. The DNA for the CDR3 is TGTGCCAGCAGTTTAAGGGGGCTGGGCTATACGCAGTATTTT.

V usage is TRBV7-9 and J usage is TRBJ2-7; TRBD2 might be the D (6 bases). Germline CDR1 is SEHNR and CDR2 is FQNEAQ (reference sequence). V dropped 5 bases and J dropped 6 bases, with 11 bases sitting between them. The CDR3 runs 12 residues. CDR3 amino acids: CASSPVGGEQYF. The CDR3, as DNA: TGTGCCAGCAGCCCCGTGGGGGGCGAGCAGTACTTC.

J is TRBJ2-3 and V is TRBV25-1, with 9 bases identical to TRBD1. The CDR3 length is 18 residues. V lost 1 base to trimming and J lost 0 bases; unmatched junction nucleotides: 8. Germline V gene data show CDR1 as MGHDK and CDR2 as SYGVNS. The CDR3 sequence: CASSESGQGPISTDTQYF. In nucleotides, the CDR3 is TGTGCCAGCAGTGAATCGGGACAGGGCCCCATTAGCACAGATACGCAGTATTTT.

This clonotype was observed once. DNA of the CDR3: TGTGCCAGCAGGTTCGGGACAGGGGTTTACAATGAGCAGTTCTTC. It codes for CASRFGTGVYNEQFF. V is TRBV2 and J is TRBJ2-1; 10 bases fit TRBD1. The length of the CDR3 is 15 residues. The V gene end was trimmed by 6 bases and the J gene end by 4 bases; junction bases not matched to a gene: 6. Germline V gene sequence: CDR1 SNHLY, CDR2 FYNNEI.

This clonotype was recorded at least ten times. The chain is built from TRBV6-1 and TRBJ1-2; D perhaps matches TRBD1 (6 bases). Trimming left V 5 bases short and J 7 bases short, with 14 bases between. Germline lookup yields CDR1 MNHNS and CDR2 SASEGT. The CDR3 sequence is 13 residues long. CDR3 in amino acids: CASSQDSGGGYTF. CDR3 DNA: TGTGCCAGCAGTCAGGACAGCGGGGGTGGCTACACCTTC.

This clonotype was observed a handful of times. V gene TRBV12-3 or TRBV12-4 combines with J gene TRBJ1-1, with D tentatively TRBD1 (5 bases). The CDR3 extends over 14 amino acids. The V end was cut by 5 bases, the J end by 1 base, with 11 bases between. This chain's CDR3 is CASSDLTANTEAFF. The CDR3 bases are TGTGCCAGCAGTGACCTGACAGCGAACACTGAAGCTTTCTTT.

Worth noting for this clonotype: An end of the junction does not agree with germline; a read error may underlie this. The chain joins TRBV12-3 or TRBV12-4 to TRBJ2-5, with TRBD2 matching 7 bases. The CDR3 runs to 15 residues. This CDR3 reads CASSLSLAPSEAQYF. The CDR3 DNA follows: TGTGCCAGCAGTCTCTCACTAGCGCCCTCAGAGGCCCAGTACTTC.

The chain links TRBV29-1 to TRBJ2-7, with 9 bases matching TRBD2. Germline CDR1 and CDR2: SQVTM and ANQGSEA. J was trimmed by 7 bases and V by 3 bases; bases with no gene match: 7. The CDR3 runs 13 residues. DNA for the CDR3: TGCAGCGTTGATCCTAGCGGGATCGGTGAGCAGTACTTC. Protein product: CSVDPSGIGEQYF.

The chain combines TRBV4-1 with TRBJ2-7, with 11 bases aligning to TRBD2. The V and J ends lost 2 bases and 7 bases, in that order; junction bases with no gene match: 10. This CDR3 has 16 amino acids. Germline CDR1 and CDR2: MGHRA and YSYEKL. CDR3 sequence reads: CASSQSVTSGRQEQYF. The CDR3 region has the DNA TGCGCCAGCAGCCAATCCGTAACTAGCGGGAGACAAGAGCAGTACTTC.